The T cell receptor (beta chain) under discussion was sequenced for a study of blood T cell repertoires in COVID-19. Sequenced by immunoSEQ multiplex PCR; TCRdb stores in-frame clones only, minus some. Among under 250,000 clones listed, 75% to 90% were seen once. Germline CDR1 and CDR2: MNHEY and SMNVEV (reference sequence). The CDR3 is 17 residues long. V was pared by 3 bases and J by 4 bases, with 22 bases between. The chain employs TRBV27 and TRBJ2-7; D is perhaps TRBD1 (6 bases). Sample: PBMCs or T cells enriched from blood (not recorded which). The receptor was isolated from a woman between 18 and 30 years old in a cohort exposed to, infected with or recovered from COVID-19 (not recorded which). CDR3 in amino acids: CASSFQGPEVAGYEQYF. DNA for the CDR3: TGTGCCAGCAGTTTCCAGGGGCCCGAGGTTGCCGGATACGAGCAGTACTTC.